This TCR beta chain is drawn from a study of blood T cell repertoires in COVID-19. Clones were read by immunoSEQ multiplex PCR, and TCRdb kept only the in-frame ones, dropping some. The table records under 300,000 clones, approximately 90% of them present only once. Cohort placement rested on clinical history that participants reported themselves. Donors in Cohort 3 counted as recovered after two negative PCRs, clearance, or symptom resolution. The V end was cut by 6 bases, the J end by 5 bases, with 7 bases between. Germline lookup yields CDR1 MDHEN and CDR2 SYDVKM. The CDR3 has 11 residues. Sequenced material: PBMCs or T cells enriched from blood (not recorded which). The gene calls are TRBV28 and TRBJ1-1; D remains ambiguous. The TCR was taken from a man aged 35 to 55 who had recovered from COVID-19. The CDR3, as DNA: TGTGCCAGCAGCAGTTGGACTGAAGCTTTCTTT. This codes for CASSSWTEAFF.